These 18 T cell receptor beta chains share one sample of origin, sequenced in a study of memory CD4+ T cells and cytomegalovirus serostatus. The sort gate was single viable CD3+CD4+CD8-CD45RO+ cells for memory CD4+ T cells. Sequencing was performed with immunoSEQ multiplex PCR; in TCRdb, only in-frame clones are kept and a portion is missing. The sample contains 50,000 or so clones, 65% to 85% of which appear only once. Material for sequencing was memory CD4+ T cells from blood. The receptors were sampled from an adult in good health and CMV-seropositive.

The chain couples TRBV7-9 to TRBJ1-2; 7 nucleotides agree with TRBD1. The CDR3 covers 14 residues. Germline V gene lookup returns CDR1 SEHNR and CDR2 FQNEAQ (reference sequence). Trimming removed 0 bases from V and 4 bases from J; junction bases left unmatched: 2. CDR3: CASSLAGGGYGYTF. The CDR3 nucleotides are TGTGCCAGCAGCTTAGCAGGGGGCGGCTATGGCTACACCTTC.

The V call is TRBV2, the J call TRBJ2-7; D may correspond to TRBD1 or TRBD2 (5 bases each). The length of the CDR3 is 12 residues. Germline CDR1 SNHLY, CDR2 FYNNEI. V lost 7 bases to trimming and J lost 7 bases, with 14 bases between them. CDR3 bases: TGTGCCAGCAAGGGTCTATGGGGGGAGCAGTACTTC. It is translated as CASKGLWGEQYF.

This clone was observed a handful of times. V gene TRBV19 combines with J gene TRBJ1-2; D ambiguous. V was trimmed by 3 bases and J by 3 bases, leaving 8 bases between them. The CDR3 loop spans 13 amino acids. Germline V CDR1 and CDR2: LNHDA, SQIVND (reference sequence). The CDR3 sequence is CASSIERYYGYTF. In DNA, the CDR3 is TGTGCCAGTAGTATTGAAAGATACTATGGCTACACCTTC.

V is TRBV28 and J is TRBJ1-1, with a tentative D call TRBD1 (5 bases). The CDR3 totals 14 residues. Trimming pared 5 bases from V and 4 bases from J, leaving 14 bases between. Germline V gives CDR1 MDHEN, CDR2 SYDVKM. CDR3 amino acids: CASSPPQGATEAFF. Here the CDR3 DNA reads TGTGCCAGCAGTCCCCCCCAGGGTGCCACTGAAGCTTTCTTT.

The chain couples TRBV7-3 to TRBJ1-2, with D tentatively TRBD1 (5 bases). CDR3 length equals 14 residues. Trimming left V 0 bases short and J 4 bases short, with 9 bases between. The germline V gene encodes CDR1 SGHTA and CDR2 FQGTGA. CDR3 amino acids: CASSLTGQGYGYTF. CDR3 nucleotides: TGTGCCAGCAGCTTAACTGGGCAGGGCTATGGCTACACCTTC.

The rearrangement uses TRBV18 and TRBJ1-6; TRBD1 matches at 10 bases. The germline gives CDR1 KGHSH, CDR2 LQKENI. This CDR3 contains 16 residues. The V segment lost 6 bases and the J segment 4 bases; nucleotides outside the gene matches: 6. CDR3 loop: CASSRQGAGYNSPLHF. In nucleotides, the CDR3 is TGTGCCAGCTCCAGACAGGGGGCTGGATATAATTCACCCCTCCACTTT.

The chain employs TRBV6-5 and TRBJ2-2; TRBD1 agrees at 7 bases. Germline CDR1 MNHEY, CDR2 SVGAGI. Trimming took 5 bases from V and 5 from J; bases not matched to a gene: 8. This CDR3 spans 15 amino acids. The DNA for the CDR3 is TGTGCCAGCAGTAAAACCGGGACAGCTACCGGGGAGCTGTTTTTT. Amino acids: CASSKTGTATGELFF.

V usage is TRBV7-9 and J usage is TRBJ1-3, with D possibly TRBD1 on 6 matching bases. Germline V gene sequence: CDR1 SEHNR, CDR2 FQNEAQ (reference sequence). V shed 5 bases and J shed 0 bases, with 17 bases lying between them. This CDR3 contains 17 residues. CDR3 coding DNA: TGTGCCAGCAGCACCCGACAGGCCTACCACTCTGGAAACACCATATATTTT. Residues: CASSTRQAYHSGNTIYF.

The V gene is TRBV7-9, the J gene TRBJ2-3, with TRBD2 matching 12 bases. CDR1 and CDR2 from the germline V gene are SEHNR and FQNEAQ (reference sequence). J lost 4 bases, V lost 5 bases, and 10 bases had no gene match. The CDR3 spans 17 residues. The CDR3 coding sequence is TGTGCCAGCAGCCCGAGAGCTAGCGGGAGGGCCTCAGATACGCAGTATTTT. Translated, it gives CASSPRASGRASDTQYF. Supplemented by reference TRBV7-9 and TRBJ2-3, the full variable domain reads DTGVSQNPRHKITKRGQNVTFRCDPISEHNRLYWYRQTLGQGPEFLTYFQNEAQLEKSRLLSDRFSAERPKGSFSTLEIQRTEQGDSAMYLCASSPRASGRASDTQYFGPGTRLTVL.

The rearrangement uses TRBV10-1 and TRBJ2-5; D possibly corresponds to TRBD2 (5 bases). V was shortened by 8 bases and J by 0 bases, with 19 bases between the two germline ends. The CDR3 sequence is 16 residues long. Germline V lookup: CDR1 WNHNN, CDR2 SYGVQD (reference sequence). The CDR3 is CASHFEGKTDQETQYF. CDR3 nucleotides: TGCGCCAGCCATTTCGAGGGAAAAACCGACCAAGAGACCCAGTACTTC.

This clone has a single count. The genes are TRBV21-1 and TRBJ2-7; the table's D call, TRBD2, has no DNA check behind it. TRBV21-1 is marked as a pseudogene. CDR3 length: 17 residues. Here the CDR3 DNA reads TGTGCCAGCAGCAAAGGAAAGGCTAGCGGGGGTGCCTACGAGCAGTACTTC. Translating gives CASSKGKASGGAYEQYF.

This clone came up a few times. This chain joins TRBV30 and TRBJ1-4; D call uncertain. Trimming pared 4 bases from V and 0 bases from J, leaving 6 bases between. CDR1 and CDR2 (germline): GTSNPN, SVGIG (reference sequence). The CDR3 length is 13 residues. Here the CDR3 DNA reads TGTGCCTGGACAGCCGCAACTAATGAAAAACTGTTTTTT. Its translation: CAWTAATNEKLFF.

The chain is built from TRBV5-6 and TRBJ2-3, with TRBD1 identical over 7 bases. Per the germline V gene, CDR1 is SGHDT and CDR2 is YYEEEE. This CDR3 contains 16 residues. V trimming: 0 bases; J trimming: 5 bases; junction bases outside the gene matches: 9. The CDR3 nucleotides are TGTGCCAGCAGCTTGGGGACAGGCCCCCGGGGAGATACGCAGTATTTT. Protein sequence: CASSLGTGPRGDTQYF.

Here the CDR3 reads CASSVGSKGWTGELFF. The DNA for the CDR3 is TGTGCCAGCAGCGTTGGGAGTAAGGGATGGACCGGGGAGCTGTTTTTT. The chain combines TRBV5-4 with TRBJ2-2, with a possible D match to TRBD2 (5 bases). Germline V gives CDR1 SGHNT, CDR2 YYREEE (reference sequence). This CDR3 comprises 16 residues. The V gene lost 4 bases and the J gene lost 5 bases, with 18 bases spanning the gap.

The chain carries TRBV10-2 and TRBJ2-5; D is perhaps TRBD1 (5 bases). The V and J ends lost 7 bases and 5 bases respectively, with 11 bases between them. This CDR3 contains 12 residues. CDR1 WSHSY and CDR2 SAAADI come from the germline V gene. The CDR3 spells CASKVAGETQYF. The CDR3 DNA reads TGCGCCAGCAAGGTCGCAGGGGAGACCCAGTACTTC.

This clone appeared a single time. Other DNA sequences in this specimen translate into the identical CDR3. The rearrangement links TRBV19 to TRBJ2-2; TRBD2 agrees at 7 bases. The CDR3 is 14 amino acids. Germline V gives CDR1 LNHDA, CDR2 SQIVND (reference sequence). J gave up 5 bases and V 3 bases, and 3 bases lay outside the gene matches. CDR3 sequence reads: CASSIRRGTGELFF. CDR3 in DNA: TGTGCCAGTAGTATCCGGCGGGGGACCGGGGAGCTGTTTTTT.

The chain carries TRBV5-4 and TRBJ2-1; 9 bases map to TRBD1. V was clipped by 6 bases and J by 2 bases; unmatched bases: 6. Germline CDR1 is SGHNT and CDR2 is YYREEE (reference sequence). CDR3 length equals 15 residues. This CDR3 reads CASISQGAPYNEQFF. CDR3 in DNA: TGTGCCAGCATCTCACAGGGGGCACCCTACAATGAGCAGTTCTTC.

The chain recombines TRBV4-1 with TRBJ2-3; D gene unclear. The V and J ends lost 1 base and 0 bases respectively, with 17 bases between them. Germline V CDR1 and CDR2: MGHRA, YSYEKL. CDR3 length: 18 residues. CDR3 sequence reads: CASSQAMAVTRSTDTQYF. For the CDR3, the DNA is TGCGCCAGCAGCCAAGCCATGGCCGTGACAAGAAGCACAGATACGCAGTATTTT.